Presented here are 27 T cell receptor beta chains from one specimen sequenced in a study of CD8 T cells in Susac syndrome. When the RNA was reverse transcribed, random hexamers were used with an input of about 0.5 to 1 ug. TCRdb re-analysed the immunoSEQ multiplex PCR reads in MiXCR, keeping a single row per CDR3 protein. The sample contains some 130,000 distinct CDR3 sequences, approximately 95% of which appear only once. Input material: CD8+ T cells from PBMCs. The receptors derive from a human donor with Susac syndrome.

The chain employs TRBV27 and TRBJ1-1; perhaps TRBD1 as D (5 bases). The CDR3 has 12 amino acids. Trimming cost V 4 bases and J 5 bases, with 8 bases left between them. Germline V CDR1 and CDR2: MNHEY, SMNVEV (reference sequence). CDR3 residues: CASSSPGTEAFF. For the CDR3, the DNA is TGTGCCAGCAGTTCGCCAGGGACTGAAGCTTTCTTT.

The sample holds one count of this clonotype. J is TRBJ2-1 and V is TRBV5-6, with 9 bases identical to TRBD1. Germline V gives CDR1 SGHDT, CDR2 YYEEEE. The trim removed 4 bases at V and 7 bases at J, leaving 24 bases unmatched. This CDR3 comprises 20 residues. The CDR3 coding sequence is TGTGCCAGCAGCCCAACCCGGACAGGGGAAGTGAAATTGTGGGGGAATGAGCAGTTCTTC. It encodes CASSPTRTGEVKLWGNEQFF.

The CDR3 bases are TGTGCCAGCAGCCAAGAGAGCGGGACACCTTTGGAGCAGTTCTTC. Residues: CASSQESGTPLEQFF. The chain carries TRBV4-2 and TRBJ2-1; D possibly corresponds to TRBD2 (7 bases). Germline loops: CDR1 LGHNA, CDR2 YNFKEQ. CDR3 length equals 15 residues. Trimming stripped 0 bases from V and 10 bases from J, with 16 bases between.

This clonotype has just a few counts. The chain uses TRBV4-2 and TRBJ2-7; tentatively, D is TRBD2 (6 bases). The CDR3 spans 12 residues. The V gene lost 4 bases and the J gene lost 4 bases, with 8 bases spanning the gap. The V gene's germline CDR1 is LGHNA and CDR2 YNFKEQ. The CDR3 loop is CASSPGEYEQYF. The CDR3 coding sequence is TGTGCCAGCAGCCCGGGGGAGTACGAGCAGTACTTC.

The chain couples TRBV19 to TRBJ2-1; the D gene is possibly TRBD1 (6 bases). This CDR3 region has 14 residues. V was clipped by 6 bases and J by 5 bases, with 14 bases between them. CDR1 and CDR2 from the germline V gene are LNHDA and SQIVND (reference sequence). The CDR3 spells CASRDWGLNNEQFF. As DNA, the CDR3 is TGTGCCAGTAGAGACTGGGGGCTCAACAATGAGCAGTTCTTC.

The CDR3 region is CASSYSSRVGTGELFF. DNA for the CDR3: TGTGCCAGCAGTTACTCGAGCCGGGTTGGCACCGGGGAGCTGTTTTTT. The J gene is TRBJ2-2, the V gene TRBV6-5; no clear D gene. V was clipped by 0 bases and J by 4 bases, with 12 bases between them. Germline V gene lookup returns CDR1 MNHEY and CDR2 SVGAGI. The CDR3 extends over 16 amino acids.

This chain links TRBV5-1 with TRBJ2-6, with no clear D. Germline lookup yields CDR1 SGHRS and CDR2 YFSETQ. The CDR3 is 15 amino acids. Trimming took 2 bases from V and 2 from J, leaving 8 bases between them. CDR3 loop: CASSLAFTGANVLTF. CDR3 coding DNA: TGCGCCAGCAGCTTAGCCTTTACTGGGGCCAACGTCCTGACTTTC. Full variable domain (missing parts from reference TRBV5-1 and TRBJ2-6): KAGVTQTPRYLIKTRGQQVTLSCSPISGHRSVSWYQQTPGQGLQFLFEYFSETQRNKGNFPGRFSGRQFSNSRSEMNVSTLELGDSALYLCASSLAFTGANVLTFGAGSRLTVL.

The chain uses TRBV29-1 and TRBJ2-1; 9 positions match TRBD2. The junction had 3 bases not matched to a gene; V was cut back by 3 bases and J by 6 bases. The germline V gene encodes CDR1 SQVTM and CDR2 ANQGSEA. The CDR3 contains 13 residues. The CDR3 coding sequence is TGCAGCGTTGAGGCTAGCGGGACCAATGAGCAGTTCTTC. It encodes CSVEASGTNEQFF.

J is TRBJ1-2 and V is TRBV27; no reliable D call. The germline CDR1 and CDR2 sequences are MNHEY and SMNVEV (reference sequence). V lost 2 bases, J lost 4 bases, and 14 bases lay in between. This CDR3 region has 15 residues. The CDR3 loop is CASSLPAQTSYGYTF. CDR3 nucleotide sequence: TGTGCCAGCAGTTTACCGGCCCAAACATCCTATGGCTACACCTTC.

This clonotype was picked up one time. This chain connects TRBV29-1 to TRBJ2-1; D assignment may be TRBD1 or TRBD2 (6 bases each). V dropped 4 bases and J dropped 8 bases, with 18 bases sitting between them. The CDR3 contains 14 residues. CDR1 SQVTM and CDR2 ANQGSEA come from the germline V gene. As DNA, the CDR3 is TGCAGCGTTGTCGGTAGGGGGGCCGACGATGAGCAGTTCTTC. This sequence encodes CSVVGRGADDEQFF.

This clonotype came up a few times. The chain couples TRBV12-3 or TRBV12-4 to TRBJ1-5; D might be TRBD1 (6 bases). There are 13 residues in the CDR3. The ends were cut back, 6 bases at V and 5 bases at J, with 11 bases in the middle. CDR3 DNA sequence: TGTGCCAGCAGCCTCGACAGGTATCAGCCCCAGCATTTT. Translating it yields CASSLDRYQPQHF.

V and J are TRBV27 and TRBJ2-7; D is undetermined. Trimming pared 8 bases from V and 2 bases from J, leaving 10 bases between. From germline, CDR1 is MNHEY and CDR2 SMNVEV (reference sequence). There are 12 residues in the CDR3. In DNA, the CDR3 is TGTGCCAGCGGAATGAGTACCTACGAGCAGTACTTC. Translation gives CASGMSTYEQYF.

The V and J genes are TRBV28 and TRBJ2-1; 16 nucleotides match TRBD2. Germline V gene data show CDR1 as MDHEN and CDR2 as SYDVKM. Trimming at V came to 6 bases and at J to 5 bases, leaving 16 bases not matched to a gene. The CDR3 is 20 amino acids. The CDR3, as DNA: TGTGCCAGCAGCTCGGGGGGGACTAGCGGGAGGGCCTTCCCCCACAATGAGCAGTTCTTC. This translates into CASSSGGTSGRAFPHNEQFF.

CDR3 sequence reads: CASSTSPANQPQHF. The CDR3 bases are TGTGCCAGCAGCACTTCCCCAGCCAATCAGCCCCAGCATTTT. The rearrangement uses TRBV9 and TRBJ1-5; D is unclear. The germline V gene encodes CDR1 SGDLS and CDR2 YYNGEE. Deletions cut 4 bases from V and 3 bases from J, with 11 bases between. The CDR3 consists of 14 residues.

The chain recombines TRBV20-1 with TRBJ1-2; D perhaps matches TRBD1 (6 bases). The CDR3 consists of 13 residues. V shed 6 bases and J shed 4 bases, with 15 bases lying between them. CDR1 DFQATT and CDR2 SNEGSKA come from the germline V gene (reference sequence). The CDR3 reads CSAYPRGAYGYTF. The CDR3 coding sequence is TGCAGTGCCTACCCCCGGGGGGCCTATGGCTACACCTTC.

The rearrangement links TRBV5-1 to TRBJ2-7; D tentatively fits TRBD1 or TRBD2 (5 bases each). The CDR3 sequence is 17 residues long. V shed 2 bases and J shed 9 bases, with 27 bases lying between them. Germline CDR1 reads SGHRS; CDR2 reads YFSETQ. The DNA for the CDR3 is TGCGCCAGCAGCTTACTACCGGACACATTGGGAGCTTATGGGCAGTACTTC. Translated: CASSLLPDTLGAYGQYF.

The chain recombines TRBV7-9 with TRBJ2-7, with D hard to call. CDR1 and CDR2 (germline): SEHNR, FQNEAQ (reference sequence). V lost 4 bases and J lost 5, with 15 bases in between. The CDR3 has 14 residues. This CDR3 is CASSSRLTLNEQYF. The CDR3 DNA reads TGTGCCAGCAGCTCCAGGCTTACTCTAAACGAGCAGTACTTC.

This chain links TRBV9 with TRBJ2-3; D might be TRBD1 (7 bases). The germline gives CDR1 SGDLS, CDR2 YYNGEE. The length of the CDR3 is 18 residues. Trimming stripped 4 bases from V and 0 bases from J, with 21 bases between. CDR3 protein: CASSNNRDSGTSTDTQYF. CDR3 coding DNA: TGTGCCAGCAGCAATAACCGGGACAGTGGGACTAGCACAGATACGCAGTATTTT.

V is TRBV20-1 and J is TRBJ2-1, with TRBD2 identical over 8 bases. The CDR3 is 14 residues long. In germline, CDR1 is DFQATT, CDR2 SNEGSKA (reference sequence). V was clipped by 3 bases and J by 4 bases; unmatched bases: 5. The CDR3 is CSASQRESYNEQFF. In DNA form, the CDR3 reads TGCAGTGCTAGTCAGCGGGAGTCTTACAATGAGCAGTTCTTC.

This clonotype has only one observation. The gene calls are TRBV29-1 and TRBJ2-3; D might be TRBD1 or TRBD2, each matching 6 bases. Germline V gene sequence: CDR1 SQVTM, CDR2 ANQGSEA. The V end lost 7 bases, the J end lost 2 bases, and 16 bases lay between the germline ends. CDR3 size: 14 residues. The CDR3 here is CSAPGDTFTDTQYF. In DNA, the CDR3 is TGCAGCGCCCCGGGGGACACCTTCACAGATACGCAGTATTTT.

The chain uses TRBV9 and TRBJ2-7, with 10 bases fitting TRBD1. This CDR3 is built from 14 residues. Germline V CDR1 and CDR2: SGDLS, YYNGEE. Trimming took 7 bases from V and 6 from J; bases not matched to a gene: 10. Here the CDR3 reads CASASGDRGPEQYF. Here the CDR3 DNA reads TGTGCCAGCGCTTCGGGGGACAGGGGACCCGAGCAGTACTTC. Looking up the rest from reference TRBV9 and TRBJ2-7 gives the full variable domain: DSGVTQTPKHLITATGQRVTLRCSPRSGDLSVYWYQQSLDQGLQFLIQYYNGEERAKGNILERFSAQQFPDLHSELNLSSLELGDSALYFCASASGDRGPEQYFGPGTRLTVT.

DNA for the CDR3: TGTGCCAGCAGGCAACAGGGTGCCACAGATACGCAGTATTTT. It yields the protein CASRQQGATDTQYF. The V call is TRBV6-6, the J call TRBJ2-3, with D possibly matching TRBD1 (6 bases). CDR1 and CDR2 (germline): MNHNY, SVGAGI (reference sequence). This CDR3 region has 14 residues. V lost 6 bases to trimming and J lost 2 bases, with 12 bases between them.

The chain is built from TRBV12-3 or TRBV12-4 and TRBJ2-2; no clear D gene. V lost 10 bases, J lost 6 bases, and 9 bases lay in between. The CDR3 is made up of 11 amino acids. The CDR3 DNA reads as TGTGCCATCTCTTCAGCCGGGGAGCTGTTTTTT. It is translated as CAISSAGELFF.

The chain recombines TRBV7-9 with TRBJ1-2; 9 bases map to TRBD1. J lost 0 bases, V lost 5 bases, and 4 bases had no gene match. CDR1 and CDR2 (germline): SEHNR, FQNEAQ (reference sequence). The CDR3 is 15 amino acids. The CDR3 spells CASSHRQGANYGYTF. CDR3 DNA sequence: TGTGCCAGCAGCCATCGACAGGGGGCTAACTATGGCTACACCTTC.

The chain employs TRBV5-1 and TRBJ1-2; no clear D gene. The length of the CDR3 is 14 residues. With 4 bases removed from V and 6 bases from J, the gap between germline ends came to 16 bases. Germline V gene data show CDR1 as SGHRS and CDR2 as YFSETQ. The CDR3 region has the DNA TGCGCCAGCAGCCCGGAGACGGCCTGGGATGGCTACACCTTC. Amino acid sequence: CASSPETAWDGYTF.

The chain is built from TRBV13 and TRBJ1-4; tentative D call: TRBD1 (6 bases). V dropped 5 bases and J dropped 0 bases, with 7 bases sitting between them. The germline V gene has CDR1 PRHDT and CDR2 FYEKMQ (reference sequence). The CDR3 length is 14 residues. The DNA of the CDR3 is TGTGCCAGCAGCACAGGGTCAACTAATGAAAAACTGTTTTTT. Protein: CASSTGSTNEKLFF.

The rearrangement uses TRBV9 and TRBJ2-1, with 12 bases matching TRBD2. After removal of 7 bases from V and 9 bases from J, the junction contained 5 bases not matched to a gene. There are 13 residues in the CDR3. Germline CDR1 and CDR2: SGDLS and YYNGEE. The CDR3, as DNA: TGTGCCAGCTCTAGCGGGAGGGGAGGTGAGCAGTTCTTC. This sequence encodes CASSSGRGGEQFF.